The subject of this entry is one T cell receptor beta chain. Data came from immunoSEQ multiplex PCR; TCRdb stores just in-frame clones and leaves some out. The sample lists some 480,000 clones, 65% to 80% seen once, with more than 10% in the top ten. The CDR3 is 14 residues long. Germline V gene sequence: CDR1 SGHRS, CDR2 YFSETQ. Losses at the gene ends were 4 bases for V and 2 bases for J; bases not matched to a gene: 3. This specimen belongs to a study of shared clonotypes between healthy human individuals. Donors were Caucasian adults residing in Nashville, Tennessee, USA. Sequencing was performed on PBMCs. The TCR originated in a middle-aged woman in good health. Some clones in this sample may be carry-over from other donors' samples. This chain uses TRBV5-1 with TRBJ2-1, with TRBD2 matching 7 bases. This CDR3 reads CASSRGGTYNEQFF. DNA for the CDR3: TGCGCCAGCAGCAGGGGAGGGACCTACAATGAGCAGTTCTTC.